A single TCR beta chain is shown here with its context. Its antigen remains unidentified. These data originate in a study of T cells expressing NK-cell markers. About the research overall: Sorted CD3+CD56+NKG2C+, CD3+CD56+NKG2C- and CD3+CD56-NKG2C+ T-cell subsets were beta-chain profiled. Serological testing identified most of the eight sequenced donors as HCMV-seropositive and one as seronegative.

Germline assignment: CDR1 DFQATT and CDR2 SNEGSKA (reference sequence). This CDR3 region has 15 residues. In generating TCR beta cDNA, 5'RACE template switching with UMIs was used. TCRdb reprocessed the 5' RACE reads and reports one entry per CDR3 protein, with no DNA. The repertoire table contains 300,000 to 500,000 distinct CDR3 sequences. General study points: NKG2C+ dominant clonotypes from over five donors made up roughly 1.0-7.0% of CD8+ T cells.

This receptor was taken from a woman in her 50s in good health. The chain combines TRBV20-1 with TRBJ2-1; the TCRdb D gene call, TRBD1, has no DNA to confirm it. The sample consisted of blood T cells: a sorted CD56 or NKG2C T cell subset, CD4+ or CD8+ T cells, or bulk PBMC T cells (not recorded which). CDR3 region: CSARGGGEGVNEQFF.